What follows describes a single TCR beta chain. Its antigen is not identified. The sample comes from a study of cytomegalovirus exposure and HLA in healthy donors. PCR employed 60 Vbeta and 13 Jbeta primers. The repertoire was sequenced with immunoSEQ multiplex PCR; TCRdb's copy has only in-frame clones and lacks some. The ten top clones account for 1.5% to 2%, within a sample of about 150,000 clones. Germline V gives CDR1 SNHLY, CDR2 FYNNEI. The CDR3 runs 13 residues. Trimming took off 2 bases at V and 5 bases at J, with 10 bases between the two ends. Study results and limitations: Reports showed the classifier diagnosing cytomegalovirus status with high specificity and sensitivity. Associated with cytomegalovirus, according to the listing, were 150 to 200 TCR beta chains. Productive rates of about 87% or about 30% were seen for most TCR beta V segments in an earlier analysis. Some V segments, TRBV6-2 and TRBV6-3 among them, were indistinguishable and were therefore excluded.

This TCR was sampled from a woman between 50 and 59 years old in good health and CMV-seronegative. The chain uses TRBV2 and TRBJ2-7; D perhaps matches TRBD2 (6 bases). Sequenced: PBMCs. The DNA for the CDR3 is TGTGCCAGCAGTGAATCCCGGGGGAACGAGCAGTACTTC. Amino acids: CASSESRGNEQYF.